Presented here are 8 T cell receptor beta chains from one specimen sequenced in a study of TIL therapy for anti-PD-1-resistant metastatic lung cancer. The libraries were made with immunoSEQ v3. Clones were read by immunoSEQ multiplex PCR, and TCRdb kept only the in-frame ones, dropping some. The data show some 57,000 clones, with over 75% seen just once and around 2.6% held by the top ten. Time point specified: pre-treatment sample, taken before nivolumab and TIL therapy. The material was blood, obtained at baseline. Receptors originate from a person aged 25 to 85 with non-small cell lung cancer.

The genes are TRBV6-2 or TRBV6-3 and TRBJ2-2, with D perhaps being TRBD1 or TRBD2 (5 bases each). From germline, CDR1 is MNHEY and CDR2 SVGEGT. The CDR3 is 14 residues long. Trimming removed 2 bases at V and 3 bases at J, with 7 bases between. The CDR3 spells CASSYGGYTGELFF. DNA of the CDR3: TGTGCCAGCAGTTACGGGGGTTACACCGGGGAGCTGTTTTTT.

A few counts support this clone. The J gene is TRBJ1-1, the V gene TRBV11-3; D gene unclear. The ends were cut back, 1 base at V and 1 base at J, with 4 bases in the middle. The CDR3 length is 13 residues. Germline lookup yields CDR1 SGHNT and CDR2 YENEEA. CDR3 sequence reads: CASSLAGNTEAFF. For the CDR3, the DNA is TGTGCCAGCAGCTTAGCCGGGAACACTGAAGCTTTCTTT.

The chain recombines TRBV9 with TRBJ2-2; 10 bases align to TRBD1. V shed 4 bases and J 3 bases; nucleotides not matched to a gene: 6. This CDR3 region has 16 residues. The germline V gene encodes CDR1 SGDLS and CDR2 YYNGEE. CDR3 amino acids: CASSPRQGADTGELFF. The CDR3, as DNA: TGTGCCAGCAGCCCCCGACAGGGGGCGGACACCGGGGAGCTGTTTTTT.

This clone has a single count. The chain recombines TRBV19 with TRBJ1-1; 9 bases fit TRBD1. The CDR3 has 14 amino acids. Germline CDR1 and CDR2: LNHDA and SQIVND (reference sequence). V lost 6 bases and J lost 3; bases outside the gene matches: 5. CDR3 DNA sequence: TGTGCCAGTAGCCTCGACAGGGGGTACACTGAAGCTTTCTTT. Translation: CASSLDRGYTEAFF.

The chain uses TRBV7-8 and TRBJ2-7, with D unclear. CDR1 is SGHVS and CDR2 is FQNEAQ in the germline V gene. The germline V and J ends were trimmed by 5 bases and 3 bases, with 8 bases remaining between them. The length of the CDR3 is 12 residues. This chain's CDR3 is CASSPTSYEQYF. The CDR3 nucleotides are TGTGCCAGCAGCCCGACAAGCTACGAGCAGTACTTC.

The rearrangement links TRBV5-4 to TRBJ2-3; 7 positions match TRBD2. The length of the CDR3 is 16 residues. Germline assignment: CDR1 SGHNT and CDR2 YYREEE (reference sequence). V shed 2 bases and J 3 bases; nucleotides not matched to a gene: 9. The chain's CDR3 is CASSFWLAAGTDTQYF. CDR3 coding DNA: TGTGCCAGCAGCTTCTGGCTAGCGGCAGGGACAGATACGCAGTATTTT.

This sequence joins TRBV5-1 and TRBJ2-7; the match to TRBD2 covers 12 bases. The germline CDR1 and CDR2 sequences are SGHRS and YFSETQ. The trim removed 0 bases at V and 3 bases at J, leaving 1 base unmatched. The CDR3 covers 15 residues. CDR3 sequence reads: CASSLETSGSYEQYF. CDR3 DNA sequence: TGCGCCAGCAGCTTGGAGACTAGCGGGAGCTACGAGCAGTACTTC.

V gene TRBV12-5 combines with J gene TRBJ2-4, with D unresolved. The CDR3 spans 17 residues. Per germline, CDR1 LGHNT and CDR2 FRNRAP. Trimming removed 2 bases from V and 0 bases from J, with 14 bases in between. The CDR3 DNA reads TGTGCTAGTGGTTTGAATCAGGAACCGTTAGCCAAAAACATTCAGTACTTC. It translates to CASGLNQEPLAKNIQYF.